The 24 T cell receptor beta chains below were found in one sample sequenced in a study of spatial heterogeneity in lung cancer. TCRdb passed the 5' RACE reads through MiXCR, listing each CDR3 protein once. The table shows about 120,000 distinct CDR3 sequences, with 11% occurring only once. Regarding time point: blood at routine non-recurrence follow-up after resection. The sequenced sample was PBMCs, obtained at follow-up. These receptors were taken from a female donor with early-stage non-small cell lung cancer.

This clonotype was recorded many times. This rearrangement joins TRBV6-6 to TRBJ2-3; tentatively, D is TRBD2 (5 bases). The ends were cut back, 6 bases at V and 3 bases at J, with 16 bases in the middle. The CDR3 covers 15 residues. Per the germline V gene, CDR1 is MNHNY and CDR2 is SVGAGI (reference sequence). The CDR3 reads CASRPGRARTDTQYF. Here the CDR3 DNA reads TGTGCCAGCAGGCCCGGGCGGGCTCGGACAGATACGCAGTATTTT.

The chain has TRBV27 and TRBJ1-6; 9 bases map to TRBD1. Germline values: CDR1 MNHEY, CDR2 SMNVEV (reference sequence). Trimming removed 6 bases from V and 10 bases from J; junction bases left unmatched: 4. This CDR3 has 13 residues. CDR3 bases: TGTGCCAGCAGACGGGACAGGGTCTCACCCCTCCACTTT. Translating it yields CASRRDRVSPLHF.

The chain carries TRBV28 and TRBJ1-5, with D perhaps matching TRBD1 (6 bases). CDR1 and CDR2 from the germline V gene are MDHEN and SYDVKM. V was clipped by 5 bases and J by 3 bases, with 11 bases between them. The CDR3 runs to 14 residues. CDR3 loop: CASSGGLDNQPQHF. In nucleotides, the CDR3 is TGTGCCAGCAGTGGGGGGCTTGACAATCAGCCCCAGCATTTT.

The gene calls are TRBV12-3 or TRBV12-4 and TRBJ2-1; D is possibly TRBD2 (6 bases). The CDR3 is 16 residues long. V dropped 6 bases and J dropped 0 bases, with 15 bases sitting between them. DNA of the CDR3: TGTGCCAGCAGGGAGGGGACTGGGAGCTCCTACAATGAGCAGTTCTTC. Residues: CASREGTGSSYNEQFF.

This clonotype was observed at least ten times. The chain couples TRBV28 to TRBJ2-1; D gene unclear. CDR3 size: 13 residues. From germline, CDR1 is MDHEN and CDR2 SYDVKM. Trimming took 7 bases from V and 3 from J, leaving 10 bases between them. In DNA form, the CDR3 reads TGTGCCAGCAACCCTGCCCACTACAATGAGCAGTTCTTC. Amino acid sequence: CASNPAHYNEQFF. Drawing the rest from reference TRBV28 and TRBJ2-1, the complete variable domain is DVKVTQSSRYLVKRTGEKVFLECVQDMDHENMFWYRQDPGLGLRLIYFSYDVKMKEKGDIPEGYSVSREKKERFSLILESASTNQTSMYLCASNPAHYNEQFFGPGTRLTVL.

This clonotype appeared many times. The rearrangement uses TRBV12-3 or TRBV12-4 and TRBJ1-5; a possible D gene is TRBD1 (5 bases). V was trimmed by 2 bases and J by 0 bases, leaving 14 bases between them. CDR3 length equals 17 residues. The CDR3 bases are TGTGCCAGCAGTTTAAACAGGAGGATTTATAGCAATCAGCCCCAGCATTTT. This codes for CASSLNRRIYSNQPQHF.

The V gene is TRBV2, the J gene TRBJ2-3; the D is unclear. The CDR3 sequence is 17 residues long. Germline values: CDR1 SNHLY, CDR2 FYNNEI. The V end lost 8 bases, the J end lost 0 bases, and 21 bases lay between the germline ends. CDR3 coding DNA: TGTGCCAGCCTAAGGAGCTGGATTCAATATAGCACAGATACGCAGTATTTT. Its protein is CASLRSWIQYSTDTQYF.

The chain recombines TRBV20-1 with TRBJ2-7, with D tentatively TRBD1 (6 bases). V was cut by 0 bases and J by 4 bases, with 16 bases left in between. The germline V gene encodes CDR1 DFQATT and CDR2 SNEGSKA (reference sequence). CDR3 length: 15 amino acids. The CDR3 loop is CSARDGRTVTYEQYF. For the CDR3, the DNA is TGCAGTGCTAGAGATGGAAGGACAGTTACTTACGAGCAGTACTTC.

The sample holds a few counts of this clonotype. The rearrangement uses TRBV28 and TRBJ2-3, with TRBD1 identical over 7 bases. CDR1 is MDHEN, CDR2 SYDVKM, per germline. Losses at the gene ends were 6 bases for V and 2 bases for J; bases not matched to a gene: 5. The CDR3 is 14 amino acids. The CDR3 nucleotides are TGTGCCAGCAGGCAGGGGGATGCCACAGATACGCAGTATTTT. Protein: CASRQGDATDTQYF.

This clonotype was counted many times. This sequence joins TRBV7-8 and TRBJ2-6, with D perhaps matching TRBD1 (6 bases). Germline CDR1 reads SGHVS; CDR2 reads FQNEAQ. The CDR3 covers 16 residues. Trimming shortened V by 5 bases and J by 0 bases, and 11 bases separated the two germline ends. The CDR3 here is CASSSDRISGANVLTF. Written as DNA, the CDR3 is TGTGCCAGCAGCAGTGACAGGATCTCTGGGGCCAACGTCCTGACTTTC.

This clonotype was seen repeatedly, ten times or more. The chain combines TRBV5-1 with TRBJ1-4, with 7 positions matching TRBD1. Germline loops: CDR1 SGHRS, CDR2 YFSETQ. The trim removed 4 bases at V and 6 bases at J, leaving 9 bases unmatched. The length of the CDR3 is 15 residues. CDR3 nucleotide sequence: TGCGCCAGCAGCCCGACGACAGGGAGTGATGAAAAACTGTTTTTT. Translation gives CASSPTTGSDEKLFF.

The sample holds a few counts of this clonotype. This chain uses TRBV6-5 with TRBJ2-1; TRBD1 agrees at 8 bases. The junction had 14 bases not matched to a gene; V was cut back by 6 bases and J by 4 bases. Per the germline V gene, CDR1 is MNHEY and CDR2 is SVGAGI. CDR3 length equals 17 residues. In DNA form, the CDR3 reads TGTGCCAGCAGAGGTACTACCGGGACAGGAAAATACAATGAGCAGTTCTTC. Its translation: CASRGTTGTGKYNEQFF.

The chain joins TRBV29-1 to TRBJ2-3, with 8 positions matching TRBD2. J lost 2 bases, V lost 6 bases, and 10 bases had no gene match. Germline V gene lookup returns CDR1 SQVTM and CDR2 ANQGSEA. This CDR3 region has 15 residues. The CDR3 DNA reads TGCAGCGTCAGGCGACTAGCGACCACCACAGATACGCAGTATTTT. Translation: CSVRRLATTTDTQYF.

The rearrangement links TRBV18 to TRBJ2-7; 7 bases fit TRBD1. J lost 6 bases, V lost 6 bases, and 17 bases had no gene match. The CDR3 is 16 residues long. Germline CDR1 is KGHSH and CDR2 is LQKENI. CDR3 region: CASSLPGHRGSCEQYV. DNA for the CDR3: TGTGCCAGCTCCCTCCCTGGCCACAGGGGTTCTTGCGAGCAGTACGTC.

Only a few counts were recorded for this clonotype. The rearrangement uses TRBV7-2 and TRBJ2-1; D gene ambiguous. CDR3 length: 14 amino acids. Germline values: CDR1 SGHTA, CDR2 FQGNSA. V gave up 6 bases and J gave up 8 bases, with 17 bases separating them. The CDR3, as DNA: TGTGCCAGCAGTTCCGACTGGGGTAGGGATGAGCAGTTCTTC. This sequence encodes CASSSDWGRDEQFF.

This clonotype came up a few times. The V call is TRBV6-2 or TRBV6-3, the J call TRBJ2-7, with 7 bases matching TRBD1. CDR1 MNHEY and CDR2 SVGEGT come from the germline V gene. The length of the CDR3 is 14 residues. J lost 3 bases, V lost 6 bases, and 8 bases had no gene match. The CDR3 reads CASREQGTHYEQYV. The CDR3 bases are TGTGCCAGCAGGGAACAGGGGACCCACTACGAGCAGTACGTC.

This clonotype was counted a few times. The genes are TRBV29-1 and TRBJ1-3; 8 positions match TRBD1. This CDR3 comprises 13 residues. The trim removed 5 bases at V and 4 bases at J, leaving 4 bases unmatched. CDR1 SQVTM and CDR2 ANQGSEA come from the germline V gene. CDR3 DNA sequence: TGCAGCGTTCGACAGGGGTACGGAAACACCATATATTTT. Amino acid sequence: CSVRQGYGNTIYF.

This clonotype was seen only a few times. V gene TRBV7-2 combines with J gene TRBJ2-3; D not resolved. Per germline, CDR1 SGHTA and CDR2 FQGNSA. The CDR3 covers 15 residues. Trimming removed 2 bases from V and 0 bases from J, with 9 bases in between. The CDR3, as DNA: TGTGCCAGCAGCTTATTGGCCCTCAGCACAGATACGCAGTATTTT. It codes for CASSLLALSTDTQYF.

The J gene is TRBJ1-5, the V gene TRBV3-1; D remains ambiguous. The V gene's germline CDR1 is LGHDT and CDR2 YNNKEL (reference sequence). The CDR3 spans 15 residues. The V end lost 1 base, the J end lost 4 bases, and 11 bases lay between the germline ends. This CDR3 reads CASSQGSGGNQPQHF. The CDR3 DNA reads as TGTGCCAGCAGCCAAGGAAGTGGCGGAAATCAGCCCCAGCATTTT.

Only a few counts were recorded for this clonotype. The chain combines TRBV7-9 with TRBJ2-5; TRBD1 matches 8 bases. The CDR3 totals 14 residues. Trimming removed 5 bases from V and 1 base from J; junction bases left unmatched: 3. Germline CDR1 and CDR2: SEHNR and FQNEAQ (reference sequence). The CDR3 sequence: CASSQGQGQETQYF. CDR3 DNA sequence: TGTGCCAGCAGCCAAGGACAGGGCCAAGAGACCCAGTACTTC.

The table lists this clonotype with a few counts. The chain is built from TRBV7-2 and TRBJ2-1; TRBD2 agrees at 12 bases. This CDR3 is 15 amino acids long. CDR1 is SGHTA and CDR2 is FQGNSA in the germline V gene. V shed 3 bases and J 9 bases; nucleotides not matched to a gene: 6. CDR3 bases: TGTGCCAGCAGCTTTCAAACTAGCGGGAGGAGTGAGCAGTTCTTC. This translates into CASSFQTSGRSEQFF.

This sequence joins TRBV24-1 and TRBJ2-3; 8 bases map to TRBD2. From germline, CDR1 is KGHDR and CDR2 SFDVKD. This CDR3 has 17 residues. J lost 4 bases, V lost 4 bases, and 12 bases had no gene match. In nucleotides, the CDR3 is TGTGCCACCAGTGACGGTAGCGGGAAAGGTCGGCCAGATACGCAGTATTTT. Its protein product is CATSDGSGKGRPDTQYF.

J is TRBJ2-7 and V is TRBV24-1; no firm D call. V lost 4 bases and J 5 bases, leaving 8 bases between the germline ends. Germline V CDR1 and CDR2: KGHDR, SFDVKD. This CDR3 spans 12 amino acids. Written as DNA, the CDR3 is TGTGCCACCAGTGAAAGGGATGACGAGCAGTACTTC. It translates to CATSERDDEQYF.

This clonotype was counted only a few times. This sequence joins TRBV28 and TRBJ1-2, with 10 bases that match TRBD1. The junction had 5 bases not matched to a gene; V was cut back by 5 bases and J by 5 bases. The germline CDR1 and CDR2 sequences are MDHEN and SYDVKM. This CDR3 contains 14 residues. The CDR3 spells CASSGTGARYGYTF. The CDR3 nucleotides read TGTGCCAGCAGTGGGACAGGGGCTAGGTATGGCTACACCTTC.